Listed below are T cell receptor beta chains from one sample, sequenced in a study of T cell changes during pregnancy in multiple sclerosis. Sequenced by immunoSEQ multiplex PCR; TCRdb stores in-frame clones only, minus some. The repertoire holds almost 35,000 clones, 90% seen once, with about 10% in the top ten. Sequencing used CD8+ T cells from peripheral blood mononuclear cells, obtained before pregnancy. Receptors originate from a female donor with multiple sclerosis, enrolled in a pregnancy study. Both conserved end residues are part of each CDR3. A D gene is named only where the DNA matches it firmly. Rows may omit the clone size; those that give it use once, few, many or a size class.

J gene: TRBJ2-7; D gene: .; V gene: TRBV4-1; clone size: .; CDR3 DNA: TGCGCCAGCAGCTCAAACCGTGCGTACGAGCAGTACTTC; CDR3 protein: CASSSNRAYEQYF
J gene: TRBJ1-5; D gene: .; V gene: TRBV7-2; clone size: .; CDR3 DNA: TGTGCCAGCAGCTTAGGAGGGTTTCAGCCCCAGCATTTT; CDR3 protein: CASSLGGFQPQHF
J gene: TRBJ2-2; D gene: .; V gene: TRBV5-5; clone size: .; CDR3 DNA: TGTGCCAGCAGCTTGCGCCCTTACTCTGGGGAGCTGTTTTTT; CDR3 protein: CASSLRPYSGELFF
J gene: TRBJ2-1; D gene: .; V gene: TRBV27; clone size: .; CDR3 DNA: TGTGCCAGCAGTTTCAAGGAGAGCTCCTACAATGAGCAGTTCTTC; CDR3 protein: CASSFKESSYNEQFF
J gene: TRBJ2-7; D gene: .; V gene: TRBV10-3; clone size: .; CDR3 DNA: TGTGCCATCAGTTCCGGGGTAAACTACGAGCAGTACTTC; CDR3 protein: CAISSGVNYEQYF
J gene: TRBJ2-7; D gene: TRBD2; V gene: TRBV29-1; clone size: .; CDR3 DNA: TGCAGCGTTCTGACTAGCAAGTCCTACGAGCAGTACTTC; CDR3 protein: CSVLTSKSYEQYF
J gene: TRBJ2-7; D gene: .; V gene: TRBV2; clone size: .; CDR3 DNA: TGTGCCAGCAGTGAAGGGACAGCGATTTCCTACGAGCAGTACTTC; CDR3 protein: CASSEGTAISYEQYF
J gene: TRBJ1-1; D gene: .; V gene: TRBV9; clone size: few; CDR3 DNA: TGTGCCAGCAGCGTGGCGGGGGACGACACTGAAGCTTTCTTT; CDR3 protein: CASSVAGDDTEAFF
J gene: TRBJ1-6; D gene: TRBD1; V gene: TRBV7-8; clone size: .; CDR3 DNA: TGTGCCAGCAGCCGCCCCGGGACAGGCTATAATTCACCCCTCCACTTT; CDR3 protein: CASSRPGTGYNSPLHF
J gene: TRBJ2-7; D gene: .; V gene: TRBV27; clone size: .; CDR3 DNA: TGTGCCAGCAGTTTCTTCCAGGGGTCCTACGAGCAGTACTTC; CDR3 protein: CASSFFQGSYEQYF
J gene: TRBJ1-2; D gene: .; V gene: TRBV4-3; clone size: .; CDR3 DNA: TGCGCCAGCAGCCAAGATAGGTTCGACAGCAACTATGGCTACACCTTC; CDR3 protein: CASSQDRFDSNYGYTF
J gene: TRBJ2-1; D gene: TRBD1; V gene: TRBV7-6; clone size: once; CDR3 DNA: TGTGCCAGCAGTTCGGGGACAGGGGCACACTACAATGAGCAGTTCTTC; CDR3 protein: CASSSGTGAHYNEQFF
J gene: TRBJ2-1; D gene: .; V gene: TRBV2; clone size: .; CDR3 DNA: TGTGCCAGCAGTGAACAACCGAGCGGTACTGGCTACAATGAGCAGTTCTTC; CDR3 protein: CASSEQPSGTGYNEQFF
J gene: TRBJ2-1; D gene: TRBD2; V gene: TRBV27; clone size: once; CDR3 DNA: TGTGCCAGCAGTGGGGGGGGTGAGCAGTTCTTC; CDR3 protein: CASSGGGEQFF
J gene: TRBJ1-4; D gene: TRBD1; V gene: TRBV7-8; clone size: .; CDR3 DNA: TGTGCCAGCAGCTCGGGACAGGGAAATGAAAAACTGTTTTTT; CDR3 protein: CASSSGQGNEKLFF
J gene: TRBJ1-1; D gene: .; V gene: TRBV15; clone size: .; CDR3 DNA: TGTGCCACCAGCAGAGGAGCAATGAACACTGAAGCTTTCTTT; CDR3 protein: CATSRGAMNTEAFF
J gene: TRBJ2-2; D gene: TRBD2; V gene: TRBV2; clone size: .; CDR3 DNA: TGTGCCAGCAGGACTAGCGGGATGACCGGGGAGCTGTTTTTT; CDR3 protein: CASRTSGMTGELFF
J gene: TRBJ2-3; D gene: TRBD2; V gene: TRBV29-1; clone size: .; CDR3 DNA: TGCAGCGTTGAAGGTCTTTTAGGGACTAGCGGGTTAAGGTCAGATACGCAGTATTTT; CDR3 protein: CSVEGLLGTSGLRSDTQYF
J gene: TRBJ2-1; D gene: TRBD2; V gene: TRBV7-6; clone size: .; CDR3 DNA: TGTGCCAGCAGCTTCTCTAGCGGATTCTCCTACAATGAGCAGTTCTTC; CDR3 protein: CASSFSSGFSYNEQFF
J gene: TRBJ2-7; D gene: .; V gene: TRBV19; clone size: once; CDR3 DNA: TGTGCCAGTAGTATCGGACAGTCCTACGAGCAGTACTTC; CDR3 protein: CASSIGQSYEQYF
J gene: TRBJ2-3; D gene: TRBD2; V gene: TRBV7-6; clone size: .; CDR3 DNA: TGTGCCAGCAGCTTCGGGGGGGGTAGCACAGATACGCAGTATTTT; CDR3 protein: CASSFGGGSTDTQYF
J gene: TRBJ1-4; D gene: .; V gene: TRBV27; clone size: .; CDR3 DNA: TGTGCCAGCAGCCCAGGGGTTATCTCCGAAAAACTGTTTTTT; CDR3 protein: CASSPGVISEKLFF
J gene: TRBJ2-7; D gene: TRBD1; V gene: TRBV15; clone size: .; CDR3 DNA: TGTGCCACCAGCCCCCGGGACAGCGTATACGAGCAGTACTTC; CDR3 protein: CATSPRDSVYEQYF
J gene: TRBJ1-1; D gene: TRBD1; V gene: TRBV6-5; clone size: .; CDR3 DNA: TGTGCCAGCAGTTACCGAGGGGGCATGAACACTGAAGCTTTCTTT; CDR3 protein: CASSYRGGMNTEAFF
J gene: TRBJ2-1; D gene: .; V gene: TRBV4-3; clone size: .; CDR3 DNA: TGCGCCAGCAGCCAAGACCAGGGCCGGCTTTCCTACAATGAGCAGTTCTTC; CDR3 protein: CASSQDQGRLSYNEQFF
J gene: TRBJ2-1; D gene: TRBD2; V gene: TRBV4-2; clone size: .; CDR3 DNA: TGTGCCAGCAGCCAAGATGTACGGGGGGGCACTACCTACAATGAGCAGTTCTTC; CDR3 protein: CASSQDVRGGTTYNEQFF
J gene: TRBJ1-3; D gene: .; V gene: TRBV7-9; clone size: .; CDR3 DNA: TGTGCCAGCAGAAGGGGTTCTGGAAACACCATATATTTT; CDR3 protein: CASRRGSGNTIYF
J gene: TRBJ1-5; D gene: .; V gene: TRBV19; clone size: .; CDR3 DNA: TGTGCCAGTAGTAGATATGGGGGGAATCAGCCCCAGCATTTT; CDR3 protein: CASSRYGGNQPQHF
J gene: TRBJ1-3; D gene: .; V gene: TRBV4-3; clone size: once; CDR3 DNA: TGCGCCAGCAGCCAAGATGGCGGCTCTGGAAACACCATATATTTT; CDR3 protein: CASSQDGGSGNTIYF
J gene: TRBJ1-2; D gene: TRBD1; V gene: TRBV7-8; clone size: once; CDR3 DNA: TGTGCCAGCAGCTCACCCGAGACAGGGGTGGATGGCTACACCTTC; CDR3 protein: CASSSPETGVDGYTF
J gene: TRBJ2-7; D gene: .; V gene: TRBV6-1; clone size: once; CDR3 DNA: TGTGCCAGCAGGGGGACAACCTACGAGCAGTACTTC; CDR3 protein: CASRGTTYEQYF
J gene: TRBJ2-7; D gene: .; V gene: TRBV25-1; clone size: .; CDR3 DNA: TGTGCCAGCAGTGAATTCCGTGTAACAGCAGACTCCTACGAGCAGTACTTC; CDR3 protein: CASSEFRVTADSYEQYF
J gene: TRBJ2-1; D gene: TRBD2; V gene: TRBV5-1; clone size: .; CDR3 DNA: TGCGCCAGCAACCAAATTGGCGGGAGAAATGAGCAGTTCTTC; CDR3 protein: CASNQIGGRNEQFF
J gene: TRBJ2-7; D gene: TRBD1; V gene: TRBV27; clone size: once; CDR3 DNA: TGTGCCAGCAGTTTACGGCAGGGGGCTTTCCACGAGCAGTACTTC; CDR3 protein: CASSLRQGAFHEQYF
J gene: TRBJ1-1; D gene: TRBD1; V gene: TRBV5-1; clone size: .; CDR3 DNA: TGCGCCAGCAGCGGGACAGGGGCAAACACTGAAGCTTTCTTT; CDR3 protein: CASSGTGANTEAFF
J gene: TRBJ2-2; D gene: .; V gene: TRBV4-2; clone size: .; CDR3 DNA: TGTGCCAGCAGCCCGATAGACGGAGGGCTCACCGGGGAGCTGTTTTTT; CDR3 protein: CASSPIDGGLTGELFF
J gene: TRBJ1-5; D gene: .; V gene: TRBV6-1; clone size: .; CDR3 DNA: TGTGCCAGCAGTGAATGGCGGGGGCCGGGCAATCAGCCCCAGCATTTT; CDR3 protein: CASSEWRGPGNQPQHF
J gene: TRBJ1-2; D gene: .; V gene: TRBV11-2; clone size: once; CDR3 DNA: TGTGCCAGCAGCTTGGAACCACGGGACATCACAAACTATGGCTACACCTTC; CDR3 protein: CASSLEPRDITNYGYTF
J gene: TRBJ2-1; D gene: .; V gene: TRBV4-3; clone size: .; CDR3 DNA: TGCGCCAGCAGCCAAGGAGGTAGCGCGGGGTACAATGAGCAGTTCTTC; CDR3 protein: CASSQGGSAGYNEQFF
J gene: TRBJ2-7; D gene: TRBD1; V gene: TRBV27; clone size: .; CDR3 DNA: TGTGCCAGCAGTTTAACAGGGGAAGAGCAGTACTTC; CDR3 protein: CASSLTGEEQYF
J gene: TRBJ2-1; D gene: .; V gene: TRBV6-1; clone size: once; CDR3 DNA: TGTGCCAGCAGTGATAGCGGATCCTACAATGAGCAGTTCTTC; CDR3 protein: CASSDSGSYNEQFF
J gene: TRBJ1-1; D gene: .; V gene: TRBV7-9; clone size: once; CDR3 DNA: TGTGCCAGCAGAGGGGAGGGGCGAAATTACGGGGCTTTCTTT; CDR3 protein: CASRGEGRNYGAFF
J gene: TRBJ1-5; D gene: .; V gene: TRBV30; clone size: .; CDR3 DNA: TGTGCCTGGAGTGGAGATAGCAATCAGCCCCAGCATTTT; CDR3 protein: CAWSGDSNQPQHF
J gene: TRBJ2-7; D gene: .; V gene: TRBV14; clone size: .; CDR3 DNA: TGTGCCAGCAGCCAAGATCTCGGGCAGTACTTC; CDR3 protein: CASSQDLGQYF
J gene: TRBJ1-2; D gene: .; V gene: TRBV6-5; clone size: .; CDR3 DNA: TGTGCCAGCAGTGAACAGGGAGGGCGGGGTGGCTACACCTTC; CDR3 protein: CASSEQGGRGGYTF
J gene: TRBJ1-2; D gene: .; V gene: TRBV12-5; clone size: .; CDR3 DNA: TGTGCTAGTGGTGATCGACTTACTAACTATGGCTACACCTTC; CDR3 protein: CASGDRLTNYGYTF
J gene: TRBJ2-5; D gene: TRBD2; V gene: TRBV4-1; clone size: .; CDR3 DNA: TGCGCCAGCAGCGTTGCGGGAGACCAAGAGACCCAGTACTTC; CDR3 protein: CASSVAGDQETQYF
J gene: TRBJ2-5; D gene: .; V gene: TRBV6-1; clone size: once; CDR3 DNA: TGTGCCAGCAGTCCGGACAACCAAGAGACCCAGTACTTC; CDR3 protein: CASSPDNQETQYF
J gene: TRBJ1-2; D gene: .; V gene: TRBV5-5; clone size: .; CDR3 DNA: TGTGCCAGCAGCTTGTGGCAGGGATTGCACTATGGCTACACCTTC; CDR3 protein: CASSLWQGLHYGYTF
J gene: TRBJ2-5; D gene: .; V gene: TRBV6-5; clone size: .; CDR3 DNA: TGTGCCAGCAGTCCTAACCAAGAGACCCAGTACTTC; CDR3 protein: CASSPNQETQYF